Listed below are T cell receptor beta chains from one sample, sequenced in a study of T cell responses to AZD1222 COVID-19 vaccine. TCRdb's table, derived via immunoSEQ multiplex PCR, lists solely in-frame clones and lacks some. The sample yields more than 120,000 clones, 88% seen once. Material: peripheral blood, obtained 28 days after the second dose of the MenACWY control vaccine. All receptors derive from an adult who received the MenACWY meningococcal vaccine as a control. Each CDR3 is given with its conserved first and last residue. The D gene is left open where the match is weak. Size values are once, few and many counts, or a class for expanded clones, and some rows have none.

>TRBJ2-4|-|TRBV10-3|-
TGTGCCATCAGCGTAGAATCAACAGGGTTTCAGTACTTC
CAISVESTGFQYF
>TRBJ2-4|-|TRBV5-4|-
TGTGCCAGCAGCTCGGACGGGGAAAACATTCAGTACTTC
CASSSDGENIQYF
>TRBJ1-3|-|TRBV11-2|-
TGTGCCAGCAGCTTAGATAAAGGCTCTGGAAACACCATATATTTT
CASSLDKGSGNTIYF
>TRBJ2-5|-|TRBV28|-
TGTGCCAGCAGTTTGAACCACCAAGAGACCCAGTACTTC
CASSLNHQETQYF
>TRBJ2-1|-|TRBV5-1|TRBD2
TGCGCCAGCAGCTTCGCCGGGGGGACTAGCGTAGGATACAATGAGCAGTTCTTC
CASSFAGGTSVGYNEQFF
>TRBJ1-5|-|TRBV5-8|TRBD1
TGTGCCAGCAGCTTGGCCCAGGGGGGTCAGCCCCAGCATTTT
CASSLAQGGQPQHF
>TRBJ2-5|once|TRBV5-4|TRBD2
TGTGCCAGCAGCTCAGCGGGGATGGTCGAGACCCAGTACTTC
CASSSAGMVETQYF
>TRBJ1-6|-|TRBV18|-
TGTGCCAGCTCACCGGGACGGGTCGGGAATTCACCCCTCCACTTT
CASSPGRVGNSPLHF
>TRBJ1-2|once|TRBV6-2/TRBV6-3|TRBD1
TGTGCCAGCAGTTACTACGGACAGGGTTATGGCTACACCTTC
CASSYYGQGYGYTF
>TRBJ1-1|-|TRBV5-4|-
TGTGCCAGCAGCTTGACTAGGGGACAAGGTGCGGCTGAAGCTTTCTTT
CASSLTRGQGAAEAFF
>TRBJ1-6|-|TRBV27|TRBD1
TGTGCCAGCAGTTTACGGGCCGGACAGGGCGGTAATTCACCCCTCCACTTT
CASSLRAGQGGNSPLHF
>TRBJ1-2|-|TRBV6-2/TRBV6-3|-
TGTGCCAGCAGTGACACGAGCCGAGGCTACACCTTC
CASSDTSRGYTF
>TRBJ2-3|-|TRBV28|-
TGTGCCAGCAGTCCCATAGGAGGGGGAACAGATACGCAGTATTTT
CASSPIGGGTDTQYF
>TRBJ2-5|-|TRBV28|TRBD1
TGTGCCAGCAGCTTAGACAGGGCGCAGGAGACCCAGTACTTC
CASSLDRAQETQYF
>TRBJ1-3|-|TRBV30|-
TGTGCCTGGAGTAGAACAAAATTGGCCCTTAATGGAAACACCATATATTTT
CAWSRTKLALNGNTIYF
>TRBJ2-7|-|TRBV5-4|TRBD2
TGTGCCAGCCGGGCGGGAGCCTCCTACGAGCAGTACTTC
CASRAGASYEQYF
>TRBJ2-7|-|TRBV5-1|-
TGCGCCAGCAGCTCCCGGGACGGCTACGAGCAGTACTTC
CASSSRDGYEQYF
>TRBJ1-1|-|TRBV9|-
TGTGCCAGCAGCCCCCGGGGGGCCGAGAACACTGAAGCTTTCTTT
CASSPRGAENTEAFF
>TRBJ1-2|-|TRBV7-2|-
TGTGCCAGCAGCTTAGCGCTAATCGCAGGCTATGGCTACACCTTC
CASSLALIAGYGYTF
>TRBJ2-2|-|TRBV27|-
TGTGCCAGCAGTTTATCGGATAGAAGCAGACCGGCTCGGAACACCGGGGAGCTGTTTTTT
CASSLSDRSRPARNTGELFF
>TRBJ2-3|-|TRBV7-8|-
TGTGCCAGCAGCCTGGAGGGCACAGATACGCAGTATTTT
CASSLEGTDTQYF
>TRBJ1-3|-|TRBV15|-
TGTGCCACCAGCGGACGACGGGACTCTGGAAACACCATATATTTT
CATSGRRDSGNTIYF
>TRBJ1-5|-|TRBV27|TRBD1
TGTGCCAGCAGCCCACGGGACAGGGTCAATCAGCCCCAGCATTTT
CASSPRDRVNQPQHF
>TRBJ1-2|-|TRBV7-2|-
TGTGCCAGCAGCTTAGGAGGCAGCCAGTATGGCTACACCTTC
CASSLGGSQYGYTF
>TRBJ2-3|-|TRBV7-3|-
TGTGCCAGCAGCTTGGTGGGGGCTCTCACAGATACGCAGTATTTT
CASSLVGALTDTQYF
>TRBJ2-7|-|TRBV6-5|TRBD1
TGTGCCAGCACCCGGACAGGGGCGTACGAGCAGTACTTC
CASTRTGAYEQYF
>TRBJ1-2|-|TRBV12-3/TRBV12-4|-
TGTGCCAGCAGTTTAGAGAGGGGGGGAGGCTACACCTTC
CASSLERGGGYTF
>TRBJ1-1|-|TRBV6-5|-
TGTGCCAGCACCCTCGGCACGGGGAGCACTGAAGCTTTCTTT
CASTLGTGSTEAFF
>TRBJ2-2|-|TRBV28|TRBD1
TGTGCCAGCAGTCTAAGGGGGCCCCAGGGGACCGGGGAGCTGTTTTTT
CASSLRGPQGTGELFF
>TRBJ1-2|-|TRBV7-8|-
TGTGCCAGCAGCTTAGGGGGACAATATGGCTACACCTTC
CASSLGGQYGYTF
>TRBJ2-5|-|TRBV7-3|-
TGTGCCAGCAGCCTTCAAGAGACCCAGTACTTC
CASSLQETQYF
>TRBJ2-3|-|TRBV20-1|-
TGCAGTGCTAGTAGCGGCCACACAGATACGCAGTATTTT
CSASSGHTDTQYF
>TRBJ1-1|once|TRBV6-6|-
TGTGCCAGCAGTTATGAGACCTACACTGAAGCTTTCTTT
CASSYETYTEAFF
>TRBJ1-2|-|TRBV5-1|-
TGCGCCAGCAGCCGGGCTTTGGGCTATGGCTACACCTTC
CASSRALGYGYTF
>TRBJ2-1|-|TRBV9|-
TGTGCCAGCAGCGCGGACGGGACCATATACAATGAGCAGTTCTTC
CASSADGTIYNEQFF
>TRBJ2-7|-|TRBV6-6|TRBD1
TGTGCCAGTGGGACAGGGAACTCCTACGAGCAGTACTTC
CASGTGNSYEQYF
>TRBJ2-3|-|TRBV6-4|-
TGTGCCAGCAGTGAGGGGGTAGCAGATACGCAGTATTTT
CASSEGVADTQYF
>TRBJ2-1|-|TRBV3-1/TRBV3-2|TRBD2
TGTGCCAGCAGCCAAGGGACTAGCGGAACCTACAATGAGCAGTTCTTC
CASSQGTSGTYNEQFF
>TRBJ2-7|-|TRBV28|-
TGTGCCAGCAGTTCCCCAGGATCCTCCTACGAGCAGTACTTC
CASSSPGSSYEQYF
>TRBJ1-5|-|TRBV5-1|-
TGCGCCAGCAGCGTAGCTTCGGACTCCCCAAGGGGGAATCAGCCCCAGCATTTT
CASSVASDSPRGNQPQHF